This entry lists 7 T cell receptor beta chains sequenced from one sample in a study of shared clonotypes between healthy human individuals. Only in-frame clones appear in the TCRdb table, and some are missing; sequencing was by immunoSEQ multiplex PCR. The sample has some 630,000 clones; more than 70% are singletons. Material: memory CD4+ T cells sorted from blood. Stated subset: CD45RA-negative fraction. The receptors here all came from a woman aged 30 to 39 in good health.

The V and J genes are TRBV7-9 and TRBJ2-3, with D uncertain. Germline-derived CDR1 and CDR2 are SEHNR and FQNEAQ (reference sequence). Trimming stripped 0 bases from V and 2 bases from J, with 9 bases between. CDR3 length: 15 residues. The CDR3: CASSLASYYTDTQYF. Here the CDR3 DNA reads TGTGCCAGCAGCTTAGCCTCCTACTACACAGATACGCAGTATTTT.

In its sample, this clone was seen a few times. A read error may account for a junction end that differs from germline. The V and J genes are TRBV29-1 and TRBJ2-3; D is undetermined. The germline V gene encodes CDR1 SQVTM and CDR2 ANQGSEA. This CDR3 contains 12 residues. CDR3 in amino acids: CSVDRETDTRYF. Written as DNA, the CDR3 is TGCAGCGTGGACCGAGAAACAGATACGCGGTATTTT.

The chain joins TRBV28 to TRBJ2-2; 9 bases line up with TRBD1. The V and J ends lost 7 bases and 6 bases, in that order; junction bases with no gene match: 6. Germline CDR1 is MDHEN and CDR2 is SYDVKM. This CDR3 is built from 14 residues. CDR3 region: CASTDRGTAGELFF. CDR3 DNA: TGTGCCAGCACGGACAGGGGTACTGCCGGGGAGCTGTTTTTT.

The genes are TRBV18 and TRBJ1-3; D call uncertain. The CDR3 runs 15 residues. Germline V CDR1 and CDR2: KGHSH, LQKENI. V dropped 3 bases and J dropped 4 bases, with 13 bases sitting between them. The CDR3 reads CASSPTRGNGNTIYF. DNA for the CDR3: TGTGCCAGCTCACCTACGCGCGGGAACGGAAACACCATATATTTT.

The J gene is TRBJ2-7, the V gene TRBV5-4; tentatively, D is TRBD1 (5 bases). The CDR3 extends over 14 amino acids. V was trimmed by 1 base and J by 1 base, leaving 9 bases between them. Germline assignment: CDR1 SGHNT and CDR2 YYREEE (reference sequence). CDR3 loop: CASSLQGDSYEQYF. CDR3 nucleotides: TGTGCCAGCAGCTTGCAAGGGGATTCCTACGAGCAGTACTTC.

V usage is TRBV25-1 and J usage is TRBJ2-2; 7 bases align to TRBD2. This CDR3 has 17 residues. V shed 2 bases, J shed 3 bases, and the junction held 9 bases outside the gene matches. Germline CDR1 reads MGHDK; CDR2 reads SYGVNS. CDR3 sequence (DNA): TGTGCCAGCAGTGAAAAGGGGACGGGAGGACACACCGGGGAGCTGTTTTTT. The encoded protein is CASSEKGTGGHTGELFF.

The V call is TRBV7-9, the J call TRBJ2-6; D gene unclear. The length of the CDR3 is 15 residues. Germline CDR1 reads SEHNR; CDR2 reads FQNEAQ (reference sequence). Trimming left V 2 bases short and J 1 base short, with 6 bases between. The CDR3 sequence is CASSLRVSGANVLTF. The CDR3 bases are TGTGCCAGCAGCTTACGGGTATCTGGGGCCAACGTCCTGACTTTC.